The 24 T cell receptor beta chains presented below share a single source sample, sequenced in a study of blood T cell repertoires in COVID-19. Here immunoSEQ multiplex PCR was the method, and the copy in TCRdb shows in-frame clones only, minus some. Of 200,000 to 250,000 clones listed, around nine tenths were seen once; the top ten hold approximately 3.7%. Sequencing was carried out using PBMCs or T cells enriched from blood (not recorded which). The receptors here all came from a woman aged 25-40 years who had been exposed to COVID-19.

The V and J genes are TRBV6-5 and TRBJ1-4; TRBD1 is a possible D gene (5 bases). The CDR3 consists of 15 residues. V lost 2 bases and J 3 bases, leaving 10 bases between the germline ends. Per germline, CDR1 MNHEY and CDR2 SVGAGI. The CDR3 DNA reads as TGTGCCAGCAGTTACGTGGGGGGGGCTAATGAAAAACTGTTTTTT. It codes for CASSYVGGANEKLFF.

The V and J genes are TRBV4-1 and TRBJ2-7; TRBD1 might be the D (6 bases). The CDR3 totals 16 residues. Germline V gene lookup returns CDR1 MGHRA and CDR2 YSYEKL. Trimming left V 4 bases short and J 2 bases short, with 18 bases between. Here the CDR3 DNA reads TGCGCCAGCAGCCCAAACAGGGACGCTATGGCCTACGAGCAGTACTTC. Amino acid sequence: CASSPNRDAMAYEQYF.

This chain connects TRBV5-1 to TRBJ2-1; perhaps TRBD2 as D (5 bases). The CDR3 spans 15 residues. Germline CDR1 SGHRS, CDR2 YFSETQ. V was pared by 4 bases and J by 7 bases, with 18 bases between. The CDR3 region is CASSHVREKRNEQFF. CDR3 in DNA: TGCGCCAGCAGCCATGTGAGGGAAAAGAGGAATGAGCAGTTCTTC. Drawing the rest from reference TRBV5-1 and TRBJ2-1, the complete variable domain is KAGVTQTPRYLIKTRGQQVTLSCSPISGHRSVSWYQQTPGQGLQFLFEYFSETQRNKGNFPGRFSGRQFSNSRSEMNVSTLELGDSALYLCASSHVREKRNEQFFGPGTRLTVL.

The rearrangement uses TRBV5-1 and TRBJ2-7, with D uncertain. CDR1 and CDR2 (germline): SGHRS, YFSETQ. The CDR3 spans 13 residues. Trimming stripped 4 bases from V and 3 bases from J, with 11 bases between. The DNA for the CDR3 is TGCGCCAGCAGCCTCGGGTCTAGCTACGAGCAGTACTTC. Translating it yields CASSLGSSYEQYF.

This chain links TRBV5-1 with TRBJ1-1, with 9 bases aligning to TRBD1. The junction had 10 bases not matched to a gene; V was cut back by 5 bases and J by 5 bases. Germline V gene sequence: CDR1 SGHRS, CDR2 YFSETQ. The CDR3 is 15 residues long. This CDR3 reads CASRPEGQGRTEAFF. DNA for the CDR3: TGCGCCAGCAGACCCGAGGGACAGGGAAGGACTGAAGCTTTCTTT.

V usage is TRBV6-1 and J usage is TRBJ1-6; D is possibly TRBD1 (5 bases). This CDR3 is 17 amino acids long. CDR1 is MNHNS, CDR2 SASEGT, per germline. Trimming left V 3 bases short and J 9 bases short, with 21 bases between. CDR3 bases: TGTGCCAGCAGTGATGGGCTACAGTTCCTAAGGGGTTCACCCCTCCACTTT. Translating gives CASSDGLQFLRGSPLHF.

The V and J genes are TRBV5-1 and TRBJ2-1, with D possibly matching TRBD2 (7 bases). This CDR3 comprises 16 residues. Germline values: CDR1 SGHRS, CDR2 YFSETQ. Trimming shortened V by 2 bases and J by 0 bases, and 12 bases separated the two germline ends. DNA for the CDR3: TGCGCCAGCAGCTTCGGGGGGACAAGCTCCTACAATGAGCAGTTCTTC. Translating it yields CASSFGGTSSYNEQFF.

J is TRBJ1-1 and V is TRBV5-1; 9 positions agree with TRBD1. V lost 0 bases to trimming and J lost 1 base; unmatched junction nucleotides: 4. Germline-derived CDR1 and CDR2 are SGHRS and YFSETQ. This CDR3 contains 16 residues. For the CDR3, the DNA is TGCGCCAGCAGCTTGGATCCGGGACAGGGGAACACTGAAGCTTTCTTT. Translation: CASSLDPGQGNTEAFF.

This chain uses TRBV11-2 with TRBJ1-2; no definite D call. In germline, CDR1 is SGHAT, CDR2 FQNNGV. V lost 5 bases and J 2 bases, leaving 15 bases between the germline ends. The CDR3 is made up of 15 amino acids. CDR3 amino acids: CASSTTDGENYGYTF. DNA of the CDR3: TGTGCCAGCAGCACTACGGACGGGGAAAACTATGGCTACACCTTC.

DNA of the CDR3: TGCGCCAGCAGGGAATGGACAGGGACCTCCCGGGATGAGCAGTTCTTC. This translates into CASREWTGTSRDEQFF. The chain employs TRBV10-2 and TRBJ2-1, with 8 bases lining up with TRBD1. The CDR3 extends over 16 amino acids. Germline-derived CDR1 and CDR2 are WSHSY and SAAADI. V lost 6 bases to trimming and J lost 8 bases; unmatched junction nucleotides: 15.

The V and J genes are TRBV11-2 and TRBJ1-6, with D unresolved. V was clipped by 5 bases and J by 9 bases, with 11 bases between them. Germline V gene sequence: CDR1 SGHAT, CDR2 FQNNGV. CDR3 length: 13 amino acids. This chain's CDR3 is CASSKDRGSPLHF. In nucleotides, the CDR3 is TGTGCCAGCAGCAAGGACCGGGGTTCACCCCTCCACTTT.

This clone was seen more than once but under ten times. This sequence joins TRBV7-9 and TRBJ2-1; 9 bases align to TRBD2. This CDR3 comprises 15 residues. From germline, CDR1 is SEHNR and CDR2 FQNEAQ (reference sequence). The junction had 11 bases not matched to a gene; V was cut back by 5 bases and J by 9 bases. The CDR3 is CASSPLAGGPGEQFF. The CDR3 nucleotides read TGTGCCAGCAGCCCACTGGCGGGAGGGCCAGGTGAGCAGTTCTTC.

The V gene is TRBV15, the J gene TRBJ1-1, with D perhaps matching TRBD1 (6 bases). V was pared by 5 bases and J by 6 bases, with 22 bases between. CDR1 is LNHNV and CDR2 is YYDKDF in the germline V gene (reference sequence). The CDR3 covers 16 residues. The chain's CDR3 is CATSPHLQGVRPEAFF. In DNA form, the CDR3 reads TGTGCCACCAGCCCCCACCTACAGGGTGTCCGACCTGAAGCTTTCTTT.

The chain employs TRBV11-2 and TRBJ2-2; D remains ambiguous. The ends were cut back, 1 base at V and 1 base at J, with 10 bases in the middle. Germline CDR1 is SGHAT and CDR2 is FQNNGV. The CDR3 totals 16 residues. This CDR3 reads CASSLVTAVNTGELFF. In DNA, the CDR3 is TGTGCCAGCAGCTTAGTCACGGCGGTGAACACCGGGGAGCTGTTTTTT.

This clone was counted ten times or more. The chain couples TRBV19 to TRBJ2-2, with a possible D match to TRBD1 (7 bases). The CDR3 is made up of 14 amino acids. V was pared by 6 bases and J by 5 bases, with 13 bases between. Per germline, CDR1 LNHDA and CDR2 SQIVND (reference sequence). This CDR3 is CASSGGQHTGELFF. DNA for the CDR3: TGTGCCAGTAGCGGGGGACAGCATACCGGGGAGCTGTTTTTT. Combining the CDR3 with reference TRBV19 and TRBJ2-2 gives the whole variable domain DGGITQSPKYLFRKEGQNVTLSCEQNLNHDAMYWYRQDPGQGLRLIYYSQIVNDFQKGDIAEGYSVSREKKESFPLTVTSAQKNPTAFYLCASSGGQHTGELFFGEGSRLTVL.

This sequence joins TRBV19 and TRBJ1-5, with D perhaps TRBD1 (5 bases). V dropped 3 bases and J dropped 6 bases, with 12 bases sitting between them. Germline loops: CDR1 LNHDA, CDR2 SQIVND (reference sequence). This CDR3 spans 14 amino acids. The CDR3 DNA reads TGTGCCAGTAGTATTCGGGGGGGAGTTCAGCCCCAGCATTTT. Translated, it gives CASSIRGGVQPQHF.

This clone showed up just once. The chain has TRBV28 and TRBJ1-5; a possible D gene is TRBD1 (5 bases). This CDR3 has 17 residues. Germline V CDR1 and CDR2: MDHEN, SYDVKM. With 10 bases removed from V and 0 bases from J, the gap between germline ends came to 22 bases. The CDR3 DNA sequence: TGTGCCACTGGAGGTCGGGGGAGAGGGAATAGCAATCAGCCCCAGCATTTT. Residues: CATGGRGRGNSNQPQHF.

V is TRBV24-1 and J is TRBJ2-1; 10 positions agree with TRBD2. The CDR3 has 14 residues. The ends lost 7 bases at V and 2 bases at J; junction bases unmatched: 1. Germline V lookup: CDR1 KGHDR, CDR2 SFDVKD. CDR3 DNA: TGTGCCACCAGCGGGACTAGCGCCTACAATGAGCAGTTCTTC. Its protein is CATSGTSAYNEQFF.

The rearrangement links TRBV4-1 to TRBJ2-4; TRBD1 aligns across 9 bases. Per germline, CDR1 MGHRA and CDR2 YSYEKL. The J segment lost 8 bases and the V segment lost 0 bases, leaving 5 bases of the junction unmatched. CDR3 length equals 15 residues. The CDR3 DNA follows: TGCGCCAGCAGCCAAGATCCGGGACAGGGAGACATTCAGTACTTC. Translation: CASSQDPGQGDIQYF.

This chain links TRBV2 with TRBJ1-1; 8 bases match TRBD1. Trimming took 0 bases from V and 2 from J; bases not matched to a gene: 2. Germline-derived CDR1 and CDR2 are SNHLY and FYNNEI. The CDR3 has 15 residues. This chain's CDR3 is CASSEADRGNTEAFF. CDR3 nucleotides: TGTGCCAGCAGTGAAGCTGACAGGGGAAACACTGAAGCTTTCTTT.

This chain connects TRBV7-9 to TRBJ2-7; TRBD2 matches 9 bases. J gave up 0 bases and V 2 bases, and 14 bases lay outside the gene matches. The CDR3 contains 19 residues. The germline V gene has CDR1 SEHNR and CDR2 FQNEAQ (reference sequence). This CDR3 is CASSLWGSLAGAHSYEQYF. DNA for the CDR3: TGTGCCAGCAGCTTATGGGGGAGTTTAGCGGGAGCCCACTCCTACGAGCAGTACTTC.

The rearrangement uses TRBV10-3 and TRBJ1-2; D is possibly TRBD1 (6 bases). V gave up 6 bases and J gave up 0 bases, with 11 bases separating them. This CDR3 has 14 residues. Germline V gene sequence: CDR1 ENHRY, CDR2 SYGVKD. Here the CDR3 reads CAIRSQGSNYGYTF. In DNA, the CDR3 is TGTGCCATCAGATCACAGGGATCTAACTATGGCTACACCTTC.

The CDR3 is CASSPTTENPYEQYF. CDR3 sequence (DNA): TGTGCCAGCAGCCCAACCACAGAGAACCCCTACGAGCAGTACTTC. This chain links TRBV7-9 with TRBJ2-7, with D unclear. The germline V gene encodes CDR1 SEHNR and CDR2 FQNEAQ (reference sequence). The germline V and J ends were trimmed by 5 bases and 2 bases, with 16 bases remaining between them. CDR3 length: 15 residues.

This chain connects TRBV10-2 to TRBJ2-7; 8 bases line up with TRBD2. The germline CDR1 and CDR2 sequences are WSHSY and SAAADI. The V gene end was trimmed by 4 bases and the J gene end by 2 bases; junction bases not matched to a gene: 4. The CDR3 runs 14 residues. The CDR3 bases are TGCGCCAGCAGTGTCAGCGGGAGCGCCTACGAGCAGTACTTC. It yields the protein CASSVSGSAYEQYF.